This T cell receptor beta chain emerged from a study of blood T cell repertoires in COVID-19. Study overall: Donors in the United States, Italy and Spain gave samples during acute or convalescent COVID-19.

The germline CDR1 and CDR2 sequences are SGDLS and YYNGEE. The CDR3 covers 14 residues. V gave up 2 bases and J gave up 9 bases, with 17 bases separating them. How the authors handled the data: How many nucleated cells were present was estimated from reference gene primer amplification. This table comes from immunoSEQ multiplex PCR, and its TCRdb copy is limited to in-frame clones, with some not included. For V, J and clone size, that table is used; D and trimming come from the DNA. The data hold about 280,000 clones, with 85% observed a single time. Sequenced sample: PBMCs or T cells enriched from blood (not recorded which). This chain connects TRBV9 to TRBJ1-1, with D maybe TRBD1 (5 bases). This receptor was identified in a woman in her forties or fifties who had recovered from COVID-19. CDR3 DNA sequence: TGTGCCAGCAGCGTTGGGGCAGGCGGGGGAAAAGCTTTCTTT. Amino acid sequence: CASSVGAGGGKAFF.